This TCR beta chain was observed in a study of blood T cell repertoires in COVID-19. At the level of the study: Material from acute and convalescent COVID-19 was sourced from the United States, Italy and Spain.

Turning to this clone: A read error may account for a junction end that differs from germline.

Assay used: immunoSEQ multiplex PCR; TCRdb lists only in-frame clones, some missing. The table lists approximately 220,000 clones, 80% to 90% of them singletons. The CDR3 loop spans 13 amino acids. Per germline, CDR1 MRHNA and CDR2 SNTAGT. The sample consisted of PBMCs or T cells enriched from blood (not recorded which). The chain joins TRBV6-4 to TRBJ1-6, with D perhaps TRBD1 (6 bases). The clonotype originates from a woman aged 40 to 49 with acute COVID-19. CDR3 loop: CASKEGENSPPHF. For the CDR3, the DNA is TGTGCCAGCAAAGAGGGGGAGAATTCACCCCCCCACTTT.